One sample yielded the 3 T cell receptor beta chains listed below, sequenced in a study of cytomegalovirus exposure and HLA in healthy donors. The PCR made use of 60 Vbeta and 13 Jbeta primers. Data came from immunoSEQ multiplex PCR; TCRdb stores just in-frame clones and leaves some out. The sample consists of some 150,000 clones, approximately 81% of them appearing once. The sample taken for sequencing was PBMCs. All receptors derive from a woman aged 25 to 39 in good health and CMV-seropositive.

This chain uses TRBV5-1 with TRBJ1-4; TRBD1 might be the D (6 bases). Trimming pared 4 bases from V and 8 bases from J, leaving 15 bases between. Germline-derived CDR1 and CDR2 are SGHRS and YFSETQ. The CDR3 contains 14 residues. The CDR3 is CASSPGQRGEKLFF. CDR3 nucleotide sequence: TGCGCCAGCAGCCCCGGACAAAGGGGGGAAAAACTGTTTTTT.

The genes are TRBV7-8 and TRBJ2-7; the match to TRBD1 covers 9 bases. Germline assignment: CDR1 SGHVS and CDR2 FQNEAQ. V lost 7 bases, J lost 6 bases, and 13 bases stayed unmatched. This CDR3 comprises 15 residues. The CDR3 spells CASTQLGTGLGEQYF. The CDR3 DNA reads TGTGCCAGCACCCAATTGGGGACAGGGTTGGGCGAGCAGTACTTC.

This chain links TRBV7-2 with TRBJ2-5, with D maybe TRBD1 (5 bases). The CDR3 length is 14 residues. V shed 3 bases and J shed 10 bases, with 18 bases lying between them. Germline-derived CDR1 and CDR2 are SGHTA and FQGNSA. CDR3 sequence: CASSFRVDTLGQYF. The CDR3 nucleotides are TGTGCCAGCAGCTTCAGGGTTGACACCCTAGGCCAGTACTTC.